This T cell receptor (beta chain) was observed in a study of blood T cell repertoires in COVID-19. About the study: The origin of the acute and convalescent COVID-19 samples was the United States, Italy and Spain. The cDNA or gDNA used as material had been derived from T cells, B-cell-depleted T cells, or PBMCs.

V lost 8 bases and J 3 bases, leaving 19 bases between the germline ends. CDR3 length equals 15 residues. Per germline, CDR1 SGHAT and CDR2 FQNNGV. Enrolled during active infection, Seattle patients were then followed longitudinally. The authors' processing: Quantification of nucleated cells was approximated via reference gene primer amplification. TCRdb keeps only in-frame clones here, not all; method: immunoSEQ multiplex PCR. From that table come the V and J calls and clone size; the DNA was used to work out D and trimming. The table shows fewer than 400,000 clones, with roughly 88% occurring only once.

The chain joins TRBV11-2 to TRBJ2-5, with D possibly TRBD2 on 6 matching bases. The receptor comes from a woman in her 30s with COVID-19, enrolled during active disease. The material sequenced was peripheral blood. The CDR3 loop is CASRGMVGRKETQYF. CDR3 sequence (DNA): TGTGCCAGCCGCGGGATGGTGGGTCGGAAAGAGACCCAGTACTTC.